The 2 T cell receptor beta chains below were found in one sample sequenced in a study of blood T cell repertoires in COVID-19. Profiling relied on immunoSEQ multiplex PCR, and the TCRdb table lists in-frame clones only, not all of them. The table shows 25,000 to 35,000 clones, with 90% occurring only once. The sample was peripheral blood. All receptors derive from a man aged 55 to 69 with active COVID-19.

This chain uses TRBV5-1 with TRBJ1-3; D may be TRBD1 (6 bases). V was pared by 7 bases and J by 4 bases, with 30 bases between. The germline CDR1 and CDR2 sequences are SGHRS and YFSETQ. This CDR3 spans 19 amino acids. The CDR3 sequence is CASVNQRGQPSGAGNTIYF. In DNA form, the CDR3 reads TGCGCCAGCGTCAACCAACGGGGTCAGCCTTCAGGGGCCGGAAACACCATATATTTT.

The J gene is TRBJ2-7, the V gene TRBV7-9; D is perhaps TRBD2 (5 bases). The V gene lost 0 bases and the J gene lost 1 base, with 10 bases spanning the gap. This CDR3 is built from 15 residues. Per the germline V gene, CDR1 is SEHNR and CDR2 is FQNEAQ (reference sequence). The CDR3 bases are TGTGCCAGCAGCTTAGCCACGGGCGGGTCCTACGAGCAGTACTTC. This translates into CASSLATGGSYEQYF.